One sample yielded the 28 T cell receptor beta chains listed below, sequenced in a study of T cells in Graves' hyperthyroidism and ophthalmopathy. Amplified regions were TCR beta CDR3 sequences from RNA transcripts. TCR CDR3 underwent first-round RT-PCR with the HTBI primer set. MiXCR was run by TCRdb on the multiplex PCR reads, yielding one entry per CDR3 protein. Of over 300,000 distinct CDR3 sequences in the sample, around 15% were seen once. Sequencing was carried out using blood. Receptors originate from a woman in her thirties or forties with Graves' ophthalmopathy.

This clonotype has more than one count but fewer than ten. The chain combines TRBV7-9 with TRBJ2-2; D may match TRBD1 or TRBD2 (5 bases each). CDR3 length: 19 amino acids. With 5 bases removed from V and 1 base from J, the gap between germline ends came to 23 bases. In germline, CDR1 is SEHNR, CDR2 FQNEAQ (reference sequence). The CDR3, as DNA: TGTGCCAGCAGCCTAACCCCCGGGACCCCAAAGGGGAACACCGGGGAGCTGTTTTTT. Encoded protein: CASSLTPGTPKGNTGELFF.

This clonotype was counted between two and nine times. V usage is TRBV6-5 and J usage is TRBJ1-3; D perhaps matches TRBD1 (5 bases). Germline V gene sequence: CDR1 MNHEY, CDR2 SVGAGI. The CDR3 runs 16 residues. V dropped 1 base and J dropped 1 base, with 11 bases sitting between them. CDR3 loop: CASSYFSRGSGNTIYF. As DNA, the CDR3 is TGTGCCAGCAGTTACTTCTCGAGGGGATCTGGAAACACCATATATTTT.

V is TRBV7-2 and J is TRBJ2-1, with D perhaps matching TRBD2 (6 bases). CDR1 SGHTA and CDR2 FQGNSA come from the germline V gene. V lost 5 bases and J 7 bases, leaving 18 bases between the germline ends. The CDR3 extends over 15 amino acids. This CDR3 is CASSKGLLPTNEQFF. The CDR3 DNA reads TGTGCCAGCAGCAAGGGACTGCTCCCCACAAATGAGCAGTTCTTC.

This clonotype came up many times. This sequence joins TRBV11-3 and TRBJ2-4; a weak D match, TRBD1 (5 bases). CDR3 length: 15 residues. Germline V gene sequence: CDR1 SGHNT, CDR2 YENEEA. With 1 base removed from V and 6 bases from J, the gap between germline ends came to 13 bases. DNA for the CDR3: TGTGCCAGCAGCTTAGGGGGTACGGACATAAACATTCAGTACTTC. Amino acid sequence: CASSLGGTDINIQYF.

The chain has TRBV12-3 or TRBV12-4 and TRBJ2-6; unclear D gene. This CDR3 is 16 amino acids long. The germline V and J ends were trimmed by 2 bases and 2 bases, with 10 bases remaining between them. CDR3 DNA sequence: TGTGCCAGCAGTTTATGGGCCGCGGCTGGGGCCAACGTCCTGACTTTC. This translates into CASSLWAAAGANVLTF.

This clonotype was recorded at least ten times. In nucleotides, the CDR3 is TGTGCCAGCAGCAGCGGACAGAATAGCAATCAGCCCCAGCATTTT. Its translation: CASSSGQNSNQPQHF. This sequence joins TRBV3-1 and TRBJ1-5, with TRBD1 as a possible D gene (6 bases). With 5 bases removed from V and 0 bases from J, the gap between germline ends came to 11 bases. The CDR3 has 15 amino acids. Germline V gene data show CDR1 as LGHDT and CDR2 as YNNKEL (reference sequence). Complete variable domain (other parts from reference TRBV3-1 and TRBJ1-5): DTAVSQTPKYLVTQMGNDKSIKCEQNLGHDTMYWYKQDSKKFLKIMFSYNNKELIINETVPNRFSPKSPDKAHLNLHINSLELGDSAVYFCASSSGQNSNQPQHFGDGTRLSIL.

The gene calls are TRBV20-1 and TRBJ1-6; no definite D call. V lost 3 bases to trimming and J lost 4 bases, with 7 bases between them. This CDR3 region has 13 residues. In germline, CDR1 is DFQATT, CDR2 SNEGSKA (reference sequence). CDR3 region: CSARGRYNSPLHF. The CDR3 DNA reads TGCAGTGCTAGGGGCAGATATAATTCACCCCTCCACTTT.

This clonotype appeared many times. This chain links TRBV2 with TRBJ1-2; D remains unclear. The CDR3 extends over 16 amino acids. The germline V and J ends were trimmed by 0 bases and 3 bases, with 14 bases remaining between them. Per the germline V gene, CDR1 is SNHLY and CDR2 is FYNNEI. CDR3 in amino acids: CASSEARLNGDYGYTF. In nucleotides, the CDR3 is TGTGCCAGCAGTGAAGCGCGGCTTAATGGTGACTATGGCTACACCTTC.

The rearrangement uses TRBV5-1 and TRBJ2-7; weak D call: TRBD2 (7 bases). CDR1 is SGHRS, CDR2 YFSETQ, per germline. This CDR3 spans 22 amino acids. V lost 1 base to trimming and J lost 6 bases, with 38 bases between them. The CDR3 loop reads CASSLWGQAMAGDTPYGSEQYF. For the CDR3, the DNA is TGCGCCAGCAGCTTGTGGGGACAAGCTATGGCGGGAGATACCCCATACGGGAGCGAGCAGTACTTC.

In its sample, this clonotype was seen a few times. The gene calls are TRBV6-1 and TRBJ2-7; a possible D gene is TRBD1 (6 bases). Germline CDR1 reads MNHNS; CDR2 reads SASEGT. Deletions cut 11 bases from V and 1 base from J, with 12 bases between. CDR3 length equals 12 residues. The DNA for the CDR3 is TGTGCCGTGGCAGGGGTATCCTACGAGCAGTACTTC. Protein: CAVAGVSYEQYF.

This clonotype was detected ten times or more. V gene TRBV10-3 combines with J gene TRBJ1-3; D may be TRBD1 (5 bases). The germline gives CDR1 ENHRY, CDR2 SYGVKD. The V end was cut by 6 bases, the J end by 0 bases, with 15 bases between. This CDR3 comprises 16 residues. Here the CDR3 reads CAIRGDRTLSGNTIYF. CDR3 coding DNA: TGTGCCATCAGGGGTGACAGAACCCTCTCTGGAAACACCATATATTTT.

This clonotype was picked up a small number of times. The chain joins TRBV12-3 or TRBV12-4 to TRBJ1-3, with 7 bases fitting TRBD1. The CDR3 covers 14 residues. The J segment lost 4 bases and the V segment lost 3 bases, leaving 3 bases of the junction unmatched. Written as DNA, the CDR3 is TGTGCCAGCAGTTTTGGACAGGCCGGAAACACCATATATTTT. Encoded protein: CASSFGQAGNTIYF.

This clonotype appeared a few times. V and J are TRBV5-1 and TRBJ2-3; 8 bases line up with TRBD2. CDR1 and CDR2 (germline): SGHRS, YFSETQ. The V and J ends lost 2 bases and 6 bases, in that order; junction bases with no gene match: 11. The CDR3 consists of 16 residues. The CDR3 DNA is TGCGCCAGCAGCTTCGATGGCGGGGGGCCCAGGGATACGCAGTATTTT. This gives the protein CASSFDGGGPRDTQYF.

This clonotype was seen many times. V usage is TRBV11-3 and J usage is TRBJ2-5; D remains ambiguous. This CDR3 region has 14 residues. Germline V gene sequence: CDR1 SGHNT, CDR2 YENEEA. V lost 5 bases and J 4 bases, leaving 14 bases between the germline ends. CDR3 loop: CASSTPPLGETQYF. The CDR3 DNA reads as TGTGCCAGCAGCACGCCCCCATTAGGAGAGACCCAGTACTTC.

This clonotype was detected only a few times. The V gene is TRBV7-9, the J gene TRBJ1-4; 8 nucleotides align to TRBD1. Germline V lookup: CDR1 SEHNR, CDR2 FQNEAQ (reference sequence). After removal of 1 base from V and 3 bases from J, the junction contained 1 base not matched to a gene. The CDR3 is 15 residues long. The CDR3 DNA reads TGTGCCAGCAGCTTAGGACAGGGGTCTAATGAAAAACTGTTTTTT. Encoded protein: CASSLGQGSNEKLFF.

This clonotype was picked up one time. This CDR3 is missing its conserved last phenylalanine or tryptophan, likely due to a read error. The CDR3 bases are TGTGCCAGCAGTTTAAGGGCAGGAAGGGAAGCTTTCTCT. Amino acid sequence: CASSLRAGREAFS. This chain uses TRBV28 with TRBJ1-1; no clear D. Germline CDR1 and CDR2: MDHEN and SYDVKM. CDR3 size: 13 residues. The V end lost 2 bases, the J end lost 8 bases, and 12 bases lay between the germline ends.

The chain employs TRBV6-6 and TRBJ2-7; 7 bases agree with TRBD2. The CDR3 covers 15 residues. In germline, CDR1 is MNHNY, CDR2 SVGAGI (reference sequence). V was clipped by 0 bases and J by 2 bases; unmatched bases: 4. CDR3 residues: CASSYSGSGAYEQYF. CDR3 in DNA: TGTGCCAGCAGTTACTCAGGCAGCGGGGCCTACGAGCAGTACTTC.

This clonotype showed up many times. The gene calls are TRBV6-1 and TRBJ2-5, with D unclear. Trimming shortened V by 5 bases and J by 2 bases, and 9 bases separated the two germline ends. The CDR3 spans 13 residues. CDR1 is MNHNS and CDR2 is SASEGT in the germline V gene. CDR3 sequence (DNA): TGTGCCAGCAGTTTCGGCTTTCAAGAGACCCAGTACTTC. It codes for CASSFGFQETQYF.

This clonotype has at least ten counts. CDR3 nucleotides: TGCAGTGCTAGTCCGGGAGCCTATGAGCAGTTCTTC. It is translated as CSASPGAYEQFF. The chain recombines TRBV20-1 with TRBJ2-1, with D tentatively TRBD2 (6 bases). Trimming left V 3 bases short and J 8 bases short, with 11 bases between. CDR3 length equals 12 residues. Germline lookup yields CDR1 DFQATT and CDR2 SNEGSKA (reference sequence).

This clonotype has only a few counts. This sequence joins TRBV3-1 and TRBJ1-1; D is unresolved. V was clipped by 4 bases and J by 4 bases, with 16 bases between them. The CDR3 totals 15 residues. Germline V gives CDR1 LGHDT, CDR2 YNNKEL (reference sequence). CDR3 nucleotide sequence: TGTGCCAGCAGCCGAAAAACCCCCTCGGCCACTGAAGCTTTCTTT. Its protein is CASSRKTPSATEAFF.

V and J are TRBV20-1 and TRBJ2-1; D is possibly TRBD2 (6 bases). The V gene lost 3 bases and the J gene lost 10 bases, with 22 bases spanning the gap. The CDR3 is made up of 15 amino acids. Per the germline V gene, CDR1 is DFQATT and CDR2 is SNEGSKA (reference sequence). The CDR3 DNA reads TGCAGTGCTAGTCTGGAGGGCGTTGGGTCTCGGGAGCAGTTCTTC. Its translation is CSASLEGVGSREQFF.

This clonotype was recorded at least ten times. The rearrangement uses TRBV11-2 and TRBJ1-6; 7 bases fit TRBD1. Trimming at V came to 5 bases and at J to 11 bases, leaving 9 bases not matched to a gene. CDR1 and CDR2 from the germline V gene are SGHAT and FQNNGV. The CDR3 contains 14 residues. The CDR3 loop reads CASSQRQGSTPLHF. In nucleotides, the CDR3 is TGTGCCAGCAGCCAACGACAGGGTTCAACACCCCTCCACTTT.

V is TRBV4-1 and J is TRBJ1-2; 7 bases are shared with TRBD1. The length of the CDR3 is 17 residues. V lost 6 bases to trimming and J lost 1 base; unmatched junction nucleotides: 14. Germline V gene sequence: CDR1 MGHRA, CDR2 YSYEKL. The CDR3 protein is CASSMGHGTAFNYGYTF. The CDR3 region has the DNA TGCGCCAGCAGTATGGGCCACGGGACAGCCTTTAACTATGGCTACACCTTC.

This clonotype was recorded many times. V is TRBV27 and J is TRBJ2-3; tentatively, D is TRBD2 (6 bases). CDR1 and CDR2 (germline): MNHEY, SMNVEV (reference sequence). Trimming took off 5 bases at V and 1 base at J, with 22 bases between the two ends. The CDR3 covers 18 residues. CDR3 sequence: CASSLLYPGRSGTDTQYF. DNA for the CDR3: TGTGCCAGCAGTCTCTTGTACCCAGGGAGGTCGGGCACAGATACGCAGTATTTT.

This clonotype was detected only a few times. The chain carries TRBV7-2 and TRBJ1-1; D ambiguous. The CDR3 length is 15 residues. Germline CDR1 is SGHTA and CDR2 is FQGNSA. Deletions cut 1 base from V and 1 base from J, with 10 bases between. As DNA, the CDR3 is TGTGCCAGCAGCTTAGGAGTCGGGAGGAACACTGAAGCTTTCTTT. This gives the protein CASSLGVGRNTEAFF.

J is TRBJ1-5 and V is TRBV27, with a weak D call TRBD1 (6 bases). The CDR3 covers 15 residues. Germline V CDR1 and CDR2: MNHEY, SMNVEV (reference sequence). V dropped 3 bases and J dropped 4 bases, with 13 bases sitting between them. The CDR3 reads CASSFRGGENQPQHF. In DNA form, the CDR3 reads TGTGCCAGCAGTTTCAGGGGTGGAGAAAATCAGCCCCAGCATTTT.

In its sample, this clonotype was seen many times. The CDR3 loop is CASSHSGRAYEQYF. CDR3 DNA sequence: TGTGCCAGCAGTCACAGTGGCCGCGCGTACGAGCAGTACTTC. The rearrangement uses TRBV3-1 and TRBJ2-7; no clear D gene. This CDR3 contains 14 residues. Germline V gene data show CDR1 as LGHDT and CDR2 as YNNKEL (reference sequence). The germline V and J ends were trimmed by 6 bases and 4 bases, with 16 bases remaining between them.

This clonotype was counted ten times or more. This chain connects TRBV5-1 to TRBJ2-7; 7 bases fit TRBD2. The germline CDR1 and CDR2 sequences are SGHRS and YFSETQ. With V trimmed by 0 bases and J by 5 bases, 8 bases remained unmatched. This CDR3 comprises 15 residues. The CDR3 loop is CASSLGLAVFDEQYF. The CDR3 DNA follows: TGCGCCAGCAGCTTGGGACTAGCTGTCTTCGACGAGCAGTACTTC.